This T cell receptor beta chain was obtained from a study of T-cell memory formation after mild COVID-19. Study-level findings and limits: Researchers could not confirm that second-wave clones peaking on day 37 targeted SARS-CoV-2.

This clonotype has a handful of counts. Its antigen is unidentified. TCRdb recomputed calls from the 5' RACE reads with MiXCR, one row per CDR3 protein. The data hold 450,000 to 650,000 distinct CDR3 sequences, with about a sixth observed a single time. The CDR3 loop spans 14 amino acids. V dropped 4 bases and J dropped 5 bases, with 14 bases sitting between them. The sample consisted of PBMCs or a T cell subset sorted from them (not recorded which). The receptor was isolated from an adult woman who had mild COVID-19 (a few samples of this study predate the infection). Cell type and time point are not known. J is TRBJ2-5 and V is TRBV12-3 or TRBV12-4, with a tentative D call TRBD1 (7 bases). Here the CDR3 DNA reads TGTGCCAGCAGTTCGGAACAGGGGAGGGAGACCCAGTACTTC. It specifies CASSSEQGRETQYF.